Listed here are 16 T cell receptor beta chains from one sample, sequenced in a study of blood T cell repertoires in COVID-19. Using immunoSEQ multiplex PCR, the repertoire was profiled, and TCRdb retains in-frame clones only, with some absent. The table records 150,000 to 200,000 clones, roughly 88% of them present only once. Sequences were obtained from PBMCs or T cells enriched from blood (not recorded which). All receptors derive from a woman aged 55-69 years who had recovered from COVID-19.

CDR3 region: CASKPTGANTGELFF. CDR3 in DNA: TGTGCCAGCAAACCGACAGGGGCTAACACCGGGGAGCTGTTTTTT. The J gene is TRBJ2-2, the V gene TRBV5-5, with 8 nucleotides matching TRBD1. The trim removed 6 bases at V and 2 bases at J, leaving 6 bases unmatched. Germline V gene lookup returns CDR1 SGHKS and CDR2 YYEKEE (reference sequence). The CDR3 is made up of 15 amino acids.

V and J are TRBV18 and TRBJ2-1, with 9 bases aligning to TRBD1. The trim removed 6 bases at V and 3 bases at J, leaving 9 bases unmatched. Germline V gene sequence: CDR1 KGHSH, CDR2 LQKENI. This CDR3 has 16 residues. This chain's CDR3 is CASSLTGTGSYNEQFF. DNA of the CDR3: TGTGCCAGCTCCCTAACCGGGACAGGGAGCTACAATGAGCAGTTCTTC.

The J gene is TRBJ1-5, the V gene TRBV18, with 10 bases lining up with TRBD1. The V gene's germline CDR1 is KGHSH and CDR2 LQKENI. Trimming removed 6 bases from V and 3 bases from J; junction bases left unmatched: 8. The CDR3 is 16 residues long. CDR3: CASSHSGTGVNQPQHF. The CDR3 DNA sequence: TGTGCCAGCTCGCATTCCGGGACAGGGGTCAATCAGCCCCAGCATTTT.

The chain couples TRBV18 to TRBJ1-2; 8 bases agree with TRBD1. The junction had 4 bases not matched to a gene; V was cut back by 2 bases and J by 8 bases. Germline CDR1 is KGHSH and CDR2 is LQKENI. The CDR3 is 13 amino acids. The DNA for the CDR3 is TGTGCCAGCTCACCAAAGACAGGGGACGGCTACACCTTC. Its translation: CASSPKTGDGYTF.

This clone was picked up a small number of times. The chain employs TRBV5-1 and TRBJ1-6; 8 bases are a match to TRBD1. The length of the CDR3 is 14 residues. Trimming cost V 7 bases and J 7 bases; bases outside gene matches: 7. Germline CDR1 and CDR2: SGHRS and YFSETQ. The CDR3 loop is CASASDRGNSPLHF. CDR3 nucleotide sequence: TGCGCCAGCGCATCCGACAGGGGAAATTCACCCCTCCACTTT.

J is TRBJ2-3 and V is TRBV10-3; 7 bases are shared with TRBD2. Looked up from germline, CDR1 is ENHRY and CDR2 is SYGVKD. V shed 10 bases and J 0 bases; nucleotides not matched to a gene: 4. The CDR3 consists of 13 residues. This CDR3 is CATRAGSTDTQYF. The DNA for the CDR3 is TGTGCCACCAGAGCGGGAAGCACAGATACGCAGTATTTT.

The V gene is TRBV7-9, the J gene TRBJ2-7; D might be TRBD2 (6 bases). V gave up 5 bases and J gave up 4 bases, with 12 bases separating them. CDR3 size: 13 residues. The germline CDR1 and CDR2 sequences are SEHNR and FQNEAQ (reference sequence). The CDR3 loop reads CASSAGTGYEQYF. In nucleotides, the CDR3 is TGTGCCAGCAGCGCGGGGACGGGGTACGAGCAGTACTTC.

The rearrangement links TRBV27 to TRBJ1-3, with 7 bases that match TRBD1. The CDR3 is 18 residues long. The V and J ends lost 2 bases and 0 bases, in that order; junction bases with no gene match: 10. The germline CDR1 and CDR2 sequences are MNHEY and SMNVEV (reference sequence). This CDR3 reads CASSLRFTGQSSGNTIYF. The CDR3 bases are TGTGCCAGCAGTTTAAGGTTCACGGGACAGAGCTCTGGAAACACCATATATTTT.

The V call is TRBV5-1, the J call TRBJ1-1; 10 bases are shared with TRBD1. CDR3 length: 13 amino acids. The germline V gene has CDR1 SGHRS and CDR2 YFSETQ. J gave up 7 bases and V 0 bases, and 0 bases lay outside the gene matches. The CDR3: CASSLGDRGEAFF. CDR3 nucleotides: TGCGCCAGCAGCTTGGGGGACAGGGGTGAAGCTTTCTTT.

The gene calls are TRBV7-2 and TRBJ1-1; 7 nucleotides match TRBD1. Per the germline V gene, CDR1 is SGHTA and CDR2 is FQGNSA. Germline trimming cut 4 bases from V and 1 base from J; bases unmatched to any gene: 6. This CDR3 is 15 amino acids long. The CDR3 region is CASSWQGGGNTEAFF. For the CDR3, the DNA is TGTGCCAGCAGCTGGCAGGGGGGAGGGAACACTGAAGCTTTCTTT. The whole variable domain, remainder taken from reference TRBV7-2 and TRBJ1-1, is GAGVSQSPSNKVTEKGKDVELRCDPISGHTALYWYRQSLGQGLEFLIYFQGNSAPDKSGLPSDRFSAERTGGSVSTLTIQRTQQEDSAVYLCASSWQGGGNTEAFFGQGTRLTVV.

J is TRBJ2-7 and V is TRBV18; TRBD1 matches at 7 bases. After removal of 6 bases from V and 0 bases from J, the junction contained 5 bases not matched to a gene. The CDR3 spans 14 residues. In germline, CDR1 is KGHSH, CDR2 LQKENI. The CDR3, as DNA: TGTGCCAGCTCTAACGACAGGGCCTCCTACGAGCAGTACTTC. Translating it yields CASSNDRASYEQYF.

This clone appeared once. The chain carries TRBV9 and TRBJ1-3; TRBD1 matches at 7 bases. The CDR3 has 15 amino acids. Germline V CDR1 and CDR2: SGDLS, YYNGEE. J was trimmed by 0 bases and V by 5 bases; bases with no gene match: 5. The CDR3 loop reads CASSPTGASGNTIYF. The CDR3 DNA follows: TGTGCCAGCAGTCCCACAGGGGCCTCTGGAAACACCATATATTTT.

This clone was counted once. This chain uses TRBV30 with TRBJ2-7; TRBD1 agrees at 9 bases. Germline loops: CDR1 GTSNPN, CDR2 SVGIG (reference sequence). V trimming: 3 bases; J trimming: 2 bases; junction bases outside the gene matches: 2. The CDR3 runs to 13 residues. The CDR3 region is CAWRGQGPYEQYF. CDR3 nucleotides: TGTGCCTGGAGGGGACAGGGACCCTACGAGCAGTACTTC. Filled out from reference TRBV30 and TRBJ2-7, the complete variable domain reads SQTIHQWPATLVQPVGSPLSLECTVEGTSNPNLYWYRQAAGRGLQLLFYSVGIGQISSEVPQNLSASRPQDRQFILSSKKLLLSDSGFYLCAWRGQGPYEQYFGPGTRLTVT.

This chain connects TRBV28 to TRBJ1-4; D uncertain. Deletions cut 6 bases from V and 5 bases from J, with 10 bases between. This CDR3 contains 13 residues. The germline V gene encodes CDR1 MDHEN and CDR2 SYDVKM. DNA for the CDR3: TGTGCCAGCAGGCGGGCCCTGAATGAAAAACTGTTTTTT. It codes for CASRRALNEKLFF.

V usage is TRBV5-1 and J usage is TRBJ2-5; a weak D match, TRBD2 (6 bases). Germline V gives CDR1 SGHRS, CDR2 YFSETQ. The CDR3 extends over 14 amino acids. V lost 4 bases to trimming and J lost 0 bases, with 10 bases between them. The CDR3 spells CASSGGVNQETQYF. In DNA form, the CDR3 reads TGCGCCAGCAGCGGAGGGGTGAACCAAGAGACCCAGTACTTC. Full variable domain (missing parts from reference TRBV5-1 and TRBJ2-5): KAGVTQTPRYLIKTRGQQVTLSCSPISGHRSVSWYQQTPGQGLQFLFEYFSETQRNKGNFPGRFSGRQFSNSRSEMNVSTLELGDSALYLCASSGGVNQETQYFGPGTRLLVL.

The chain combines TRBV10-3 with TRBJ1-2; 7 nucleotides align to TRBD1. The CDR3 is 16 residues long. V lost 10 bases and J lost 3; bases outside the gene matches: 17. Germline loops: CDR1 ENHRY, CDR2 SYGVKD. The CDR3 protein is CATRGSPGTPDYGYTF. The CDR3 coding sequence is TGTGCCACCAGGGGGTCGCCCGGGACACCCGACTATGGCTACACCTTC.